These 30 T cell receptor beta chains share one sample of origin, sequenced in a study of regulatory T cells in long-lasting Graves disease. Time point denoted: persistent/refractory GD, antithyroid drugs over 5 years with positive TRAb. Researchers made the TCR library from RNA that was extracted from PBMCs. TCR beta libraries were built with iRepertoire HTBI primers and Arm-PCR of CDR3 regions. TCRdb recomputed calls from the multiplex PCR reads with MiXCR, one row per CDR3 protein. Of 400,000 to 500,000 distinct CDR3 sequences in the sample, 22% were seen once. This sample comprised peripheral blood mononuclear cells (PBMCs), obtained when the disease was refractory, from a patient treated with antithyroid drugs. These receptor sequences come from a female donor with Graves disease.

The chain uses TRBV5-1 and TRBJ1-1; the match to TRBD1 covers 7 bases. Germline lookup yields CDR1 SGHRS and CDR2 YFSETQ. The CDR3 has 12 amino acids. J gave up 5 bases and V 6 bases, and 4 bases lay outside the gene matches. The DNA for the CDR3 is TGCGCCAGCACTCCAGGGGGGACTGAAGCTTTCTTT. Protein sequence: CASTPGGTEAFF.

In its sample, this clonotype was seen a few times. The rearrangement uses TRBV9 and TRBJ1-1; 7 positions match TRBD1. CDR1 and CDR2 from the germline V gene are SGDLS and YYNGEE. This CDR3 is 17 amino acids long. J was trimmed by 5 bases and V by 3 bases; bases with no gene match: 16. This chain's CDR3 is CASSGAPRQGRGTEAFF. The CDR3 bases are TGTGCCAGCAGCGGGGCACCCCGACAGGGTCGGGGGACTGAAGCTTTCTTT. Filled out from reference TRBV9 and TRBJ1-1, the complete variable domain reads DSGVTQTPKHLITATGQRVTLRCSPRSGDLSVYWYQQSLDQGLQFLIQYYNGEERAKGNILERFSAQQFPDLHSELNLSSLELGDSALYFCASSGAPRQGRGTEAFFGQGTRLTVV.

This clonotype was observed at least ten times. The V gene is TRBV7-2, the J gene TRBJ1-5, with D uncertain. V was clipped by 6 bases and J by 0 bases, with 9 bases between them. CDR1 is SGHTA, CDR2 FQGNSA, per germline. This CDR3 contains 14 residues. CDR3 nucleotides: TGTGCCAGCAGTTGGGCCCATAGCAATCAGCCCCAGCATTTT. This sequence encodes CASSWAHSNQPQHF.

Note on this clonotype: One junction end disagrees with the germline gene, perhaps due to a read error. This chain joins TRBV28 and TRBJ2-1, with 16 positions matching TRBD2. Germline CDR1 and CDR2: MDHEN and SYDVKM. CDR3 length: 15 amino acids. This CDR3 reads CASSQEGLAGGEQFF. As DNA, the CDR3 is TGCGCCAGCAGCCAAGAGGGACTAGCGGGAGGGGAGCAGTTCTTC.

On this clonotype: The junction differs from germline at one of its ends, possibly a read error. V gene TRBV5-1 combines with J gene TRBJ1-1; D unclear. Germline loops: CDR1 SGHRS, CDR2 YFSETQ. This CDR3 has 15 residues. The CDR3 sequence is CASSLDEVGNPEAFF. CDR3 nucleotides: TGCGCCAGCAGCCTGGACGAGGTTGGGAACCCTGAAGCTTTCTTT.

The chain links TRBV6-4 to TRBJ1-1, with D perhaps matching TRBD1 (6 bases). Between the trimmed V and J ends, which lost 6 bases and 1 base, there was a span of 15 bases. The germline CDR1 and CDR2 sequences are MRHNA and SNTAGT. The CDR3 totals 15 residues. CDR3 protein: CASSYRATGNTEAFF. The DNA for the CDR3 is TGTGCCAGCAGCTACAGGGCAACAGGGAACACTGAAGCTTTCTTT.

V is TRBV28 and J is TRBJ2-7; D perhaps matches TRBD1 (6 bases). The V gene lost 4 bases and the J gene lost 3 bases, with 28 bases spanning the gap. Germline CDR1 MDHEN, CDR2 SYDVKM. The CDR3 has 19 residues. Written as DNA, the CDR3 is TGTGCCAGCAGTTCCGCCCAGGGCAGACGGGACCCCAGGGGCTACGAGCAGTACTTC. Translating gives CASSSAQGRRDPRGYEQYF. The full variable domain, its missing parts supplied by reference TRBV28 and TRBJ2-7, is DVKVTQSSRYLVKRTGEKVFLECVQDMDHENMFWYRQDPGLGLRLIYFSYDVKMKEKGDIPEGYSVSREKKERFSLILESASTNQTSMYLCASSSAQGRRDPRGYEQYFGPGTRLTVT.

This clonotype was seen ten or more times. The V and J genes are TRBV20-1 and TRBJ2-5; D unclear. V was shortened by 3 bases and J by 5 bases, with 13 bases between the two germline ends. This CDR3 region has 13 residues. Germline values: CDR1 DFQATT, CDR2 SNEGSKA (reference sequence). CDR3 DNA sequence: TGCAGTGCTAGTATTTCTCTGCCGGAGACCCAGTACTTC. Translated: CSASISLPETQYF.

This sequence joins TRBV4-3 and TRBJ2-5, with D possibly being TRBD2 (5 bases). The CDR3 has 14 amino acids. The germline gives CDR1 LGHNA, CDR2 YSLEER. Trimming cost V 0 bases and J 5 bases, with 10 bases left between them. The CDR3 is CASSQDQTGETQYF. The CDR3 DNA is TGCGCCAGCAGCCAAGATCAAACGGGGGAGACCCAGTACTTC.

This clonotype has ten or more counts. CDR3 nucleotide sequence: TGTGCTAGTGGTTTGGTAACGGGGCGACAGTTGAACACTGAAGCTTTCTTT. Encoded protein: CASGLVTGRQLNTEAFF. The rearrangement uses TRBV12-5 and TRBJ1-1; D perhaps matches TRBD1 (5 bases). The V end lost 0 bases, the J end lost 0 bases, and 14 bases lay between the germline ends. Germline loops: CDR1 LGHNT, CDR2 FRNRAP. CDR3 length equals 17 residues.

This clonotype was counted only a few times. The V gene is TRBV5-1, the J gene TRBJ2-7, with TRBD1 matching over 12 bases. From germline, CDR1 is SGHRS and CDR2 YFSETQ. Trimming removed 6 bases from V and 6 bases from J; junction bases left unmatched: 7. The CDR3 is 14 amino acids. The DNA of the CDR3 is TGCGCCAGCAATCCGGGACAGGGGGCTGGCGAGCAGTACTTC. Protein product: CASNPGQGAGEQYF.

This clonotype was picked up many times. The gene calls are TRBV28 and TRBJ2-7; no reliable D call. The V gene lost 7 bases and the J gene lost 4 bases, with 14 bases spanning the gap. The CDR3 covers 13 residues. Germline CDR1 is MDHEN and CDR2 is SYDVKM. The CDR3 DNA follows: TGTGCCAGCATACGCCCAGGAACTTACGAGCAGTACTTC. Amino acid sequence: CASIRPGTYEQYF.

Comment on this clonotype: This clone may be a read error of a much larger clone one base away. The chain has TRBV20-1 and TRBJ2-5; maybe TRBD2 (6 bases). Trimming shortened V by 3 bases and J by 9 bases, and 14 bases separated the two germline ends. This CDR3 spans 12 amino acids. Germline loops: CDR1 DFQATT, CDR2 SNEGSKA (reference sequence). The CDR3 spells CSARGFGEAQYF. The DNA of the CDR3 is TGCAGTGCTAGGGGGTTTGGGGAGGCCCAGTACTTC.

This clonotype has a count of ten or more. V usage is TRBV2 and J usage is TRBJ2-7; 8 nucleotides match TRBD1. V shed 8 bases and J 7 bases; nucleotides not matched to a gene: 4. There are 11 residues in the CDR3. Germline V gene lookup returns CDR1 SNHLY and CDR2 FYNNEI. The CDR3 region is CASQGAREQYF. The CDR3 nucleotides are TGTGCCAGCCAGGGGGCAAGGGAGCAGTACTTC. The full variable domain, its missing parts supplied by reference TRBV2 and TRBJ2-7, is EPEVTQTPSHQVTQMGQEVILRCVPISNHLYFYWYRQILGQKVEFLVSFYNNEISEKSEIFDDQFSVERPDGSNFTLKIRSTKLEDSAMYFCASQGAREQYFGPGTRLTVT.

The table lists this clonotype with many counts. The chain carries TRBV7-8 and TRBJ2-5; D might be TRBD1 (6 bases). The V and J ends lost 5 bases and 1 base respectively, with 11 bases between them. Per the germline V gene, CDR1 is SGHVS and CDR2 is FQNEAQ. This CDR3 region has 14 residues. CDR3 bases: TGTGCCAGCAGCAGAGGACAGATCCAAGAGACCCAGTACTTC. Translation: CASSRGQIQETQYF.

This chain links TRBV4-1 with TRBJ1-5; D unresolved. The CDR3 contains 14 residues. CDR1 and CDR2 from the germline V gene are MGHRA and YSYEKL. V gave up 2 bases and J gave up 2 bases, with 7 bases separating them. The DNA for the CDR3 is TGCGCCAGCAGCCAAAGTCACCGCAATCAGCCCCAGCATTTT. Translated: CASSQSHRNQPQHF.

The J gene is TRBJ2-1, the V gene TRBV10-3; perhaps D is TRBD1 or TRBD2 (6 bases each). The V and J ends lost 3 bases and 6 bases respectively, with 12 bases between them. Germline V CDR1 and CDR2: ENHRY, SYGVKD. The length of the CDR3 is 14 residues. The DNA of the CDR3 is TGTGCCATCAGTGACCAACAGGGAGGCAATGAGCAGTTCTTC. Translating it yields CAISDQQGGNEQFF.

This clonotype showed up many times. V usage is TRBV2 and J usage is TRBJ2-7; D is possibly TRBD2 (6 bases). Trimming cost V 5 bases and J 7 bases, with 15 bases left between them. The CDR3 length is 13 residues. The germline V gene has CDR1 SNHLY and CDR2 FYNNEI. The CDR3 sequence is CASSFVRGGEQYF. As DNA, the CDR3 is TGTGCCAGCAGTTTCGTCCGAGGAGGGGAGCAGTACTTC.

V gene TRBV5-5 combines with J gene TRBJ1-1; no definite D call. V shed 1 base and J shed 4 bases, with 11 bases lying between them. The germline gives CDR1 SGHKS, CDR2 YYEKEE (reference sequence). The CDR3 totals 14 residues. CDR3 nucleotides: TGTGCCAGCAGCTTGATTGGGGTCTTCACTGAAGCTTTCTTT. It specifies CASSLIGVFTEAFF.

Only a few counts were recorded for this clonotype. The chain recombines TRBV12-3 or TRBV12-4 with TRBJ2-7; 9 bases align to TRBD2. The length of the CDR3 is 15 residues. The trim removed 5 bases at V and 3 bases at J, leaving 8 bases unmatched. CDR3 sequence reads: CASSPSLAGDYEQYF. CDR3 coding DNA: TGTGCCAGCAGTCCATCGTTAGCGGGAGACTACGAGCAGTACTTC.

This clonotype showed up many times. The CDR3 sequence: CASSRTGTEYQETQYF. The CDR3 DNA reads TGTGCCAGCAGCCGCACCGGGACAGAGTACCAAGAGACCCAGTACTTC. The chain joins TRBV7-9 to TRBJ2-5; 7 bases align to TRBD1. This CDR3 has 16 residues. CDR1 is SEHNR and CDR2 is FQNEAQ in the germline V gene (reference sequence). J was trimmed by 0 bases and V by 5 bases; bases with no gene match: 9.

The sample holds many counts of this clonotype. The V and J genes are TRBV28 and TRBJ1-5; no clear D gene. The CDR3 totals 13 residues. The ends were cut back, 10 bases at V and 4 bases at J, with 14 bases in the middle. The germline V gene has CDR1 MDHEN and CDR2 SYDVKM. This chain's CDR3 is CATFGRVNQPQHF. DNA of the CDR3: TGTGCCACATTTGGGAGGGTTAATCAGCCCCAGCATTTT.

V is TRBV19 and J is TRBJ2-5, with D tentatively TRBD2 (6 bases). This CDR3 spans 15 amino acids. Germline assignment: CDR1 LNHDA and CDR2 SQIVND (reference sequence). Between the trimmed V and J ends, which lost 3 bases and 4 bases, there was a span of 15 bases. CDR3 amino acids: CASSMSSGSGETQYF. The CDR3 DNA reads as TGTGCCAGTAGTATGAGTTCCGGGAGTGGAGAGACCCAGTACTTC.

This clonotype was observed many times. V and J are TRBV11-1 and TRBJ2-7, with 7 bases fitting TRBD1. The J segment lost 3 bases and the V segment lost 1 base, leaving 6 bases of the junction unmatched. The CDR3 runs 15 residues. From germline, CDR1 is SGHAT and CDR2 FQDESV (reference sequence). CDR3 sequence reads: CASSLGDSTFYEQYF. In nucleotides, the CDR3 is TGTGCCAGCAGCTTAGGGGACAGCACCTTCTACGAGCAGTACTTC. The whole variable domain, filled in from reference TRBV11-1 and TRBJ2-7, reads EAEVAQSPRYKITEKSQAVAFWCDPISGHATLYWYRQILGQGPELLVQFQDESVVDDSQLPKDRFSAERLKGVDSTLKIQPAELGDSAMYLCASSLGDSTFYEQYFGPGTRLTVT.

This clonotype has just a few counts. The V and J genes are TRBV11-3 and TRBJ2-3; TRBD2 matches at 12 bases. Per germline, CDR1 SGHNT and CDR2 YENEEA. The V gene end was trimmed by 5 bases and the J gene end by 1 base; junction bases not matched to a gene: 4. The CDR3 covers 16 residues. For the CDR3, the DNA is TGTGCCAGCAGCCGGTGGACTAGCGGGGGCACAGATACGCAGTATTTT. Translated, it gives CASSRWTSGGTDTQYF.

This chain connects TRBV5-1 to TRBJ2-5, with 7 bases fitting TRBD1. The CDR3 length is 13 residues. The V segment lost 4 bases and the J segment 7 bases; nucleotides outside the gene matches: 7. CDR1 is SGHRS, CDR2 YFSETQ, per germline. CDR3 region: CASSLDRFGTQYF. Here the CDR3 DNA reads TGCGCCAGCAGCCTGGACAGGTTCGGGACCCAGTACTTC.

In its sample, this clonotype was seen many times. The chain recombines TRBV7-3 with TRBJ2-4, with a possible D match to TRBD2 (5 bases). The CDR3 totals 14 residues. V was trimmed by 4 bases and J by 1 base, leaving 8 bases between them. Germline CDR1 reads SGHTA; CDR2 reads FQGTGA. The DNA of the CDR3 is TGTGCCAGCAGCTCCCCGGGGGCCAAAAACATTCAGTACTTC. Amino acids: CASSSPGAKNIQYF.

Many counts were recorded for this clonotype. The chain links TRBV2 to TRBJ1-5; 7 bases fit TRBD1. This CDR3 spans 15 amino acids. Germline trimming cut 1 base from V and 6 bases from J; bases unmatched to any gene: 6. CDR1 is SNHLY and CDR2 is FYNNEI in the germline V gene. For the CDR3, the DNA is TGTGCCAGCAGTGAAGTTGGACAGGCTGGTCAGCCCCAGCATTTT. The encoded protein is CASSEVGQAGQPQHF.

This clonotype was seen many times. This chain links TRBV5-1 with TRBJ2-2, with D tentatively TRBD1 (5 bases). This CDR3 spans 17 amino acids. Trimming removed 3 bases at V and 3 bases at J, with 18 bases between. The germline V gene has CDR1 SGHRS and CDR2 YFSETQ. The CDR3 spells CASSSTDRMGDTGELFF. The CDR3 DNA reads TGCGCCAGCAGCTCCACAGACAGAATGGGTGACACCGGGGAGCTGTTTTTT.

J is TRBJ2-1 and V is TRBV5-1; TRBD2 matches at 11 bases. The junction had 5 bases not matched to a gene; V was cut back by 4 bases and J by 5 bases. CDR1 SGHRS and CDR2 YFSETQ come from the germline V gene. The CDR3 spans 15 residues. CDR3 nucleotide sequence: TGCGCCAGCAGCCTCAAACTAGCGGGAGACAATGAGCAGTTCTTC. Encoded protein: CASSLKLAGDNEQFF.